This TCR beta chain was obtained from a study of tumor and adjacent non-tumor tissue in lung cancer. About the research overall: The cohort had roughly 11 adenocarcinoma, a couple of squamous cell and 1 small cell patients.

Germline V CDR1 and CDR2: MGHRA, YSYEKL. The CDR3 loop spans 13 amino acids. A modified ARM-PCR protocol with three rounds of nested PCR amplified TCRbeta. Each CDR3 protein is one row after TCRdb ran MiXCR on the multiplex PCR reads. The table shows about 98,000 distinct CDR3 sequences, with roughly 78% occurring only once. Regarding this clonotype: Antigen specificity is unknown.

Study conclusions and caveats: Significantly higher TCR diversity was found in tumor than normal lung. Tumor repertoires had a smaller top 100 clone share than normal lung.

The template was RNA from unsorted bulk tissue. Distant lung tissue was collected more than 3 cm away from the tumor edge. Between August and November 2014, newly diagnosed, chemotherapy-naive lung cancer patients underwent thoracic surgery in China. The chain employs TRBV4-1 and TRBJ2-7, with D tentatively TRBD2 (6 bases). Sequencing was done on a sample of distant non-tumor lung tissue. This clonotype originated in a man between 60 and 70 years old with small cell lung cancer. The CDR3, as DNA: TGCGCCAGCGGCCAAGATCGTGGAGGGCTGCAGTACGTC. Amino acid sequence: CASGQDRGGLQYV.